The 29 T cell receptor beta chains in this list originate from one sample, sequenced in a study of lymphopenia after photon versus proton radiotherapy. Profiled with immunoSEQ multiplex PCR; TCRdb holds only in-frame clones, not every one. The table records 55,000 to 70,000 clones, approximately 86% of them present only once. Material: peripheral blood, obtained from a patient treated with photon-based radiotherapy. The receptors here all came from a middle-aged man with gastric cancer.

This clone has a single count. This rearrangement joins TRBV11-2 to TRBJ1-1, with a weak D call TRBD1 (6 bases). Germline V gene sequence: CDR1 SGHAT, CDR2 FQNNGV. CDR3 length equals 14 residues. V lost 3 bases and J lost 0, with 8 bases in between. The CDR3 spells CASSFRDMNTEAFF. The CDR3 DNA reads as TGTGCCAGCAGCTTCCGGGACATGAACACTGAAGCTTTCTTT.

The V gene is TRBV27, the J gene TRBJ1-1; 8 bases align to TRBD1. Germline V lookup: CDR1 MNHEY, CDR2 SMNVEV (reference sequence). J gave up 4 bases and V 4 bases, and 8 bases lay outside the gene matches. This CDR3 has 15 amino acids. The CDR3 here is CASSSPVTGVTEAFF. As DNA, the CDR3 is TGTGCCAGCAGTTCGCCAGTGACAGGGGTCACTGAAGCTTTCTTT.

The sample holds a few counts of this clone. The identical CDR3 is also encoded by other nucleotide sequences in the sample. V gene TRBV15 combines with J gene TRBJ1-1; no definite D call. The CDR3 totals 13 residues. Looked up from germline, CDR1 is LNHNV and CDR2 is YYDKDF (reference sequence). V shed 6 bases and J shed 0 bases, with 8 bases lying between them. The CDR3 loop reads CATRPGLNTEAFF. DNA for the CDR3: TGTGCCACCAGACCCGGATTGAACACTGAAGCTTTCTTT.

This chain links TRBV6-1 with TRBJ1-4; unclear D gene. The CDR3 has 16 residues. Trimming shortened V by 3 bases and J by 6 bases, and 17 bases separated the two germline ends. CDR1 is MNHNS, CDR2 SASEGT, per germline. In DNA form, the CDR3 reads TGTGCCAGCAGTGACGTTCCCGACAAAAGGGATGAAAAACTGTTTTTT. It codes for CASSDVPDKRDEKLFF.

V and J are TRBV5-5 and TRBJ2-3; 9 positions match TRBD1. The CDR3 sequence is 14 residues long. The germline CDR1 and CDR2 sequences are SGHKS and YYEKEE (reference sequence). With V trimmed by 6 bases and J by 4 bases, 6 bases remained unmatched. The DNA of the CDR3 is TGTGCCAGCACCGGGACAGGGAAGGCAGATACGCAGTATTTT. Amino acid sequence: CASTGTGKADTQYF.

The rearrangement links TRBV15 to TRBJ1-2; the match to TRBD1 covers 10 bases. Germline lookup yields CDR1 LNHNV and CDR2 YYDKDF (reference sequence). The CDR3 has 15 residues. The ends lost 5 bases at V and 6 bases at J; junction bases unmatched: 9. CDR3 protein: CATSRRQGAGDGYTF. The CDR3 coding sequence is TGTGCCACCAGCCGAAGACAGGGGGCCGGCGATGGCTACACCTTC. Full variable domain (missing parts from reference TRBV15 and TRBJ1-2): DAMVIQNPRYQVTQFGKPVTLSCSQTLNHNVMYWYQQKSSQAPKLLFHYYDKDFNNEADTPDNFQSRRPNTSFCFLDIRSPGLGDTAMYLCATSRRQGAGDGYTFGSGTRLTVV.

The chain is built from TRBV7-3 and TRBJ1-1, with TRBD1 matching over 10 bases. CDR1 and CDR2 (germline): SGHTA, FQGTGA. After removal of 5 bases from V and 4 bases from J, the junction contained 7 bases not matched to a gene. The CDR3 runs 15 residues. This CDR3 reads CASSKTGGPGTEAFF. DNA for the CDR3: TGTGCCAGCAGCAAGACAGGGGGCCCGGGCACTGAAGCTTTCTTT.

The genes are TRBV6-6 and TRBJ2-3, with D possibly matching TRBD2 (5 bases). The CDR3 contains 14 residues. The germline CDR1 and CDR2 sequences are MNHNY and SVGAGI (reference sequence). Deletions cut 5 bases from V and 2 bases from J, with 11 bases between. CDR3 sequence (DNA): TGTGCCAGCAGTGTCGGAGGAAACACAGATACGCAGTATTTT. Residues: CASSVGGNTDTQYF.

The V gene is TRBV10-3, the J gene TRBJ1-4; TRBD1 aligns across 8 bases. With V trimmed by 6 bases and J by 6 bases, 3 bases remained unmatched. CDR1 ENHRY and CDR2 SYGVKD come from the germline V gene. This CDR3 contains 13 residues. CDR3 nucleotide sequence: TGTGCCATCAGGTCAGGGGGCTATGAAAAACTGTTTTTT. Translation: CAIRSGGYEKLFF.

The chain couples TRBV5-8 to TRBJ1-5; 9 bases line up with TRBD1. The germline gives CDR1 SGHTS, CDR2 YDEGEE. V shed 1 base, J shed 0 bases, and the junction held 2 bases outside the gene matches. The CDR3 spans 16 residues. The CDR3 spells CASSLWDRDSNQPQHF. CDR3 sequence (DNA): TGTGCCAGCAGCTTGTGGGACAGGGATAGCAATCAGCCCCAGCATTTT.

The rearrangement uses TRBV7-2 and TRBJ2-5, with 7 bases that match TRBD1. The V gene end was trimmed by 1 base and the J gene end by 4 bases; junction bases not matched to a gene: 12. Germline-derived CDR1 and CDR2 are SGHTA and FQGNSA. This CDR3 is built from 17 residues. The DNA of the CDR3 is TGTGCCAGCAGCTTAGACCCGGGACAGCCCTTCCGAGAGACCCAGTACTTC. Translation: CASSLDPGQPFRETQYF.

The chain joins TRBV18 to TRBJ2-7, with a possible D match to TRBD2 (6 bases). Germline V gene data show CDR1 as KGHSH and CDR2 as LQKENI. The CDR3 has 14 amino acids. V was shortened by 2 bases and J by 2 bases, with 10 bases between the two germline ends. DNA for the CDR3: TGTGCCAGCTCACCAGGGACTCTCGCCTACGAGCAGTACTTC. Translating it yields CASSPGTLAYEQYF.

This chain joins TRBV7-2 and TRBJ2-7, with 9 nucleotides matching TRBD1. From germline, CDR1 is SGHTA and CDR2 FQGNSA. The CDR3 spans 15 residues. Trimming removed 2 bases from V and 4 bases from J; junction bases left unmatched: 6. The CDR3 region has the DNA TGTGCCAGCAGCTTACAACAGGGGGCACAGTACGAGCAGTACTTC. Protein: CASSLQQGAQYEQYF.

This clone was observed once. This chain uses TRBV18 with TRBJ1-5, with D unresolved. The length of the CDR3 is 14 residues. Germline V gene data show CDR1 as KGHSH and CDR2 as LQKENI. Trimming took 0 bases from V and 4 from J, leaving 7 bases between them. This CDR3 is CASSPPGPNQPQHF. CDR3 DNA sequence: TGTGCCAGCTCACCACCAGGGCCGAATCAGCCCCAGCATTTT.

This chain links TRBV5-1 with TRBJ2-4; TRBD2 might be the D (5 bases). Looked up from germline, CDR1 is SGHRS and CDR2 is YFSETQ. V lost 2 bases and J lost 1, with 7 bases in between. This CDR3 region has 14 residues. The CDR3 is CASSFSGAKNIQYF. CDR3 nucleotide sequence: TGCGCCAGCAGCTTCTCGGGGGCCAAAAACATTCAGTACTTC. The whole variable domain, filled in from reference TRBV5-1 and TRBJ2-4, reads KAGVTQTPRYLIKTRGQQVTLSCSPISGHRSVSWYQQTPGQGLQFLFEYFSETQRNKGNFPGRFSGRQFSNSRSEMNVSTLELGDSALYLCASSFSGAKNIQYFGAGTRLSVL.

The chain's CDR3 is CASSPRPGGSPLHF. CDR3 bases: TGTGCCAGCAGCCCCCGACCCGGGGGTTCACCCCTCCACTTT. The chain carries TRBV9 and TRBJ1-6, with D perhaps matching TRBD1 (5 bases). The germline CDR1 and CDR2 sequences are SGDLS and YYNGEE. The CDR3 contains 14 residues. V lost 4 bases to trimming and J lost 9 bases, with 14 bases between them.

This chain joins TRBV5-1 and TRBJ2-2; D not certain. The CDR3 is made up of 13 amino acids. CDR1 and CDR2 (germline): SGHRS, YFSETQ. Trimming took off 4 bases at V and 5 bases at J, with 9 bases between the two ends. The CDR3 DNA reads as TGCGCCAGCAGCCTCGGCGGAACCGGGGAGCTGTTTTTT. Protein: CASSLGGTGELFF.

The rearrangement uses TRBV7-9 and TRBJ1-1, with 12 bases matching TRBD1. The CDR3 extends over 14 amino acids. V was pared by 5 bases and J by 11 bases, with 9 bases of the junction left unmatched. Germline V CDR1 and CDR2: SEHNR, FQNEAQ (reference sequence). The CDR3 bases are TGTGCCAGCAGCCCTCCGGGACAGGGGGCTGGGGCTTTCTTT. Translated, it gives CASSPPGQGAGAFF.

The chain links TRBV5-1 to TRBJ2-5; no reliable D call. V lost 6 bases to trimming and J lost 3 bases, with 27 bases between them. Germline V gives CDR1 SGHRS, CDR2 YFSETQ. The CDR3 runs to 18 residues. In DNA, the CDR3 is TGCGCCAGCAAGAGAGGCTCGTTCGGCGACGCGGTTGAAGAGACCCAGTACTTC. Its protein is CASKRGSFGDAVEETQYF.

Concerning this clone: Other DNA sequences in the same sample also yield this CDR3. This chain connects TRBV7-9 to TRBJ2-5; D is perhaps TRBD2 (7 bases). The V end lost 0 bases, the J end lost 2 bases, and 10 bases lay between the germline ends. The CDR3 length is 15 residues. The V gene's germline CDR1 is SEHNR and CDR2 FQNEAQ (reference sequence). CDR3 loop: CASSLAQGLQETQYF. The CDR3, as DNA: TGTGCCAGCAGCTTAGCACAGGGACTACAAGAGACCCAGTACTTC.

The chain uses TRBV18 and TRBJ2-3; perhaps TRBD2 as D (6 bases). This CDR3 comprises 15 residues. Germline V gene sequence: CDR1 KGHSH, CDR2 LQKENI. Deletions cut 0 bases from V and 2 bases from J, with 9 bases between. The chain's CDR3 is CASSPPGGFTDTQYF. CDR3 nucleotide sequence: TGTGCCAGCTCACCACCGGGGGGATTCACAGATACGCAGTATTTT.

The V and J genes are TRBV5-4 and TRBJ2-7; the match to TRBD1 covers 8 bases. This CDR3 spans 12 amino acids. Germline CDR1 is SGHNT and CDR2 is YYREEE (reference sequence). Germline trimming cut 2 bases from V and 7 bases from J; bases unmatched to any gene: 2. CDR3 loop: CASSFTGGEQYF. The CDR3 coding sequence is TGTGCCAGCAGCTTTACAGGGGGAGAGCAGTACTTC. Supplemented by reference TRBV5-4 and TRBJ2-7, the full variable domain reads ETGVTQSPTHLIKTRGQQVTLRCSSQSGHNTVSWYQQALGQGPQFIFQYYREEENGRGNFPPRFSGLQFPNYSSELNVNALELDDSALYLCASSFTGGEQYFGPGTRLTVT.

This clone occurred once. The J gene is TRBJ1-6, the V gene TRBV5-1; perhaps TRBD1 as D (6 bases). This CDR3 is built from 16 residues. The germline V and J ends were trimmed by 1 base and 3 bases, with 11 bases remaining between them. Germline-derived CDR1 and CDR2 are SGHRS and YFSETQ. The CDR3: CASSLRQVFYNSPLHF. Here the CDR3 DNA reads TGCGCCAGCAGCTTGAGACAGGTGTTCTATAATTCACCCCTCCACTTT.

This chain uses TRBV10-3 with TRBJ2-5, with 9 positions matching TRBD2. Trimming cost V 11 bases and J 4 bases; bases outside gene matches: 8. The CDR3 is 13 amino acids. Germline V gives CDR1 ENHRY, CDR2 SYGVKD. The CDR3 loop is CAGSSGVGETQYF. CDR3 nucleotides: TGTGCCGGATCTAGCGGGGTGGGAGAGACCCAGTACTTC.

Only one count was recorded for this clone. The V call is TRBV7-2, the J call TRBJ2-2; the D gene is possibly TRBD1 (6 bases). Between the trimmed V and J ends, which lost 5 bases and 7 bases, there was a span of 26 bases. Germline CDR1 is SGHTA and CDR2 is FQGNSA. The CDR3 sequence is 18 residues long. CDR3 nucleotides: TGTGCCAGCAGCCCTGCTCAGGGGTACTTCTCCTCGGGCGGGGAGCTGTTTTTT. This encodes CASSPAQGYFSSGGELFF.

V gene TRBV11-2 combines with J gene TRBJ2-4; tentatively, D is TRBD1 (5 bases). The CDR3 is 16 amino acids. Germline V gene sequence: CDR1 SGHAT, CDR2 FQNNGV. Trimming stripped 1 base from V and 4 bases from J, with 14 bases between. CDR3 sequence reads: CASSLVAGKRKNIQYF. CDR3 bases: TGTGCCAGCAGCTTAGTGGCAGGGAAGAGGAAAAACATTCAGTACTTC.

This clone was counted a single time. The V call is TRBV19, the J call TRBJ1-5; no firm D call. V was clipped by 2 bases and J by 0 bases, with 8 bases between them. The CDR3 contains 15 residues. Per germline, CDR1 LNHDA and CDR2 SQIVND (reference sequence). CDR3 nucleotide sequence: TGTGCCAGTAGTATAACGGGGATTAGCAATCAGCCCCAGCATTTT. This codes for CASSITGISNQPQHF.

V usage is TRBV14 and J usage is TRBJ1-1, with 10 bases lining up with TRBD1. V gave up 1 base and J gave up 2 bases; unmatched junction bases: 7. Germline CDR1 and CDR2: SGHDN and FVKESK. There are 17 residues in the CDR3. CDR3 loop: CASSQVGTGALNTEAFF. The CDR3, as DNA: TGTGCCAGCAGCCAAGTTGGGACAGGGGCCCTAAACACTGAAGCTTTCTTT. The full variable domain, completed using reference TRBV14 and TRBJ1-1, is EAGVTQFPSHSVIEKGQTVTLRCDPISGHDNLYWYRRVMGKEIKFLLHFVKESKQDESGMPNNRFLAERTGGTYSTLKVQPAELEDSGVYFCASSQVGTGALNTEAFFGQGTRLTVV.

The chain combines TRBV7-9 with TRBJ1-1; 7 bases align to TRBD1. The V gene's germline CDR1 is SEHNR and CDR2 FQNEAQ (reference sequence). The CDR3 is made up of 14 amino acids. Trimming removed 8 bases from V and 0 bases from J; junction bases left unmatched: 6. CDR3 in amino acids: CASGPGGMNTEAFF. In nucleotides, the CDR3 is TGTGCCAGCGGACCAGGGGGGATGAACACTGAAGCTTTCTTT.